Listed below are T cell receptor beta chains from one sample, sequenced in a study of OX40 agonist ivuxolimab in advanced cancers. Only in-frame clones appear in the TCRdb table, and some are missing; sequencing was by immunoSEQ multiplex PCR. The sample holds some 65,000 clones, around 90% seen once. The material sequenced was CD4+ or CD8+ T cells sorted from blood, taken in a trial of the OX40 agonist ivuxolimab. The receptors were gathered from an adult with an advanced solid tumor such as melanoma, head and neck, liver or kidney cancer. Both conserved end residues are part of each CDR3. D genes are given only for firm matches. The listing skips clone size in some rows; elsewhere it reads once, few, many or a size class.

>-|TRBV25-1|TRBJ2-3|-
CASSFQGLVYF
TGTGCCAGCAGTTTCCAGGGCTTAGTATATTTT
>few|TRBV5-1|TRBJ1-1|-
CASSPGVTGWAEAFF
TGCGCCAGCAGCCCCGGCGTTACAGGGTGGGCTGAAGCTTTCTTT
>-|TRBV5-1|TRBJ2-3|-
CASSSTGTDTQYF
TGCGCCAGCAGCTCGACAGGCACAGATACGCAGTATTTT
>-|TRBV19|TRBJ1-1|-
CASSITGGTEAFF
TGTGCCAGTAGTATAACGGGGGGCACTGAAGCTTTCTTT
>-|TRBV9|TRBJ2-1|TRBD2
CASSSRLAGVDEQFF
TGTGCCAGCAGCTCACGACTAGCGGGGGTGGATGAGCAGTTCTTC
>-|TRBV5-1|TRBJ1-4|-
CASRIDPRRGEKLFF
TGCGCCAGCAGAATCGACCCCCGGCGTGGTGAAAAACTGTTTTTT
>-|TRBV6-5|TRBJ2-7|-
CASSSARGWEQYF
TGTGCCAGCAGTTCTGCCAGGGGATGGGAGCAGTACTTC
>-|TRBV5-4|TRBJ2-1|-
CASSFGGRNEQFF
TGTGCCAGCAGCTTCGGGGGGCGAAATGAGCAGTTCTTC
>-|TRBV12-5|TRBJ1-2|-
CASGLRIRDLGGYTF
TGTGCTAGTGGTTTGCGAATCAGGGACCTGGGAGGCTACACCTTC
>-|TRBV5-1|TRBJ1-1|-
CASSDPDSRTVGTEAFF
TGCGCCAGCAGCGATCCGGACAGCCGAACGGTGGGCACTGAAGCTTTCTTT
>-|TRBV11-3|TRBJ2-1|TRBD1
CASSNTGTGGNNEQFF
TGTGCCAGCAGCAACACCGGGACAGGGGGTAATAATGAGCAGTTCTTC
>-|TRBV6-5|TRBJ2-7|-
CASRPDRISYEQYF
TGTGCCAGCAGACCCGACAGAATCTCCTACGAGCAGTACTTC
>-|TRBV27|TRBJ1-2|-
CAGGGVSYGYTF
TGTGCCGGGGGGGGAGTCAGTTATGGCTACACCTTC
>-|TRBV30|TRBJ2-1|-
CAWSSIPGTRNNEQFF
TGTGCCTGGAGTTCGATCCCCGGGACTCGAAACAATGAGCAGTTCTTC
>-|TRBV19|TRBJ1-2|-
CASTEGPANYGYTF
TGTGCCAGTACGGAGGGGCCCGCTAACTATGGCTACACCTTC
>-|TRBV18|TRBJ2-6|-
CASSKDTSGANVLTF
TGTGCCAGCTCAAAAGACACCTCTGGGGCCAACGTCCTGACTTTC
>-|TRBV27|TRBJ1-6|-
CASSLTDRSSPLHF
TGTGCCAGCAGTTTGACTGACAGGTCGTCACCCCTCCACTTT
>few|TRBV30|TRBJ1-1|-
CAWRAVLNTEAFF
TGTGCCTGGAGGGCGGTTCTGAACACTGAAGCTTTCTTT
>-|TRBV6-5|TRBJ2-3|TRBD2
CASSYGGGITDTQYF
TGTGCCAGCAGTTACGGCGGGGGGATCACAGATACGCAGTATTTT
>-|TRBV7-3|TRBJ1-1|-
CASRLGSGNTEAFF
TGTGCCAGCAGGCTGGGGTCAGGGAACACTGAAGCTTTCTTT
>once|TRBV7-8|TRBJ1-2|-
CASSLVSYGYTF
TGTGCCAGCAGCTTAGTCTCCTATGGCTACACCTTC
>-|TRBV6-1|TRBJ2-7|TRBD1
CASRHRGYSYEQYF
TGTGCCAGCAGACACAGGGGTTACTCCTACGAGCAGTACTTC
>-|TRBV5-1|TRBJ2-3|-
CASSWTHSSSTDTQYF
TGCGCCAGCAGCTGGACTCACAGTTCAAGCACAGATACGCAGTATTTT
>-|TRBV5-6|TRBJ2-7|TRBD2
CASSRGYSGGAYEQYF
TGTGCCAGCAGCCGTGGGTATAGCGGGGGCGCCTACGAGCAGTACTTC
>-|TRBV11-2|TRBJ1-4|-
CASSSDSANEKLFF
TGTGCCAGCAGTTCCGACAGTGCTAATGAAAAACTGTTTTTT
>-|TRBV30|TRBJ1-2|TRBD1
CARFSGGLGGYTF
TGTGCCCGTTTCTCAGGGGGCTTAGGGGGCTACACCTTC
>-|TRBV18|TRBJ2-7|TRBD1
CASSPLGTGVDEQYF
TGTGCCAGCTCACCACTCGGGACAGGAGTCGACGAGCAGTACTTC
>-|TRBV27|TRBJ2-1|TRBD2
CASSWASGVAYNEQFF
TGTGCCAGCAGTTGGGCTAGCGGGGTTGCCTACAATGAGCAGTTCTTC
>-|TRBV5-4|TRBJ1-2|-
CASSLEAQGYTF
TGTGCCAGCAGCTTGGAGGCACAGGGCTACACCTTC
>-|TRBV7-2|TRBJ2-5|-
CASTPEGGGTQYF
TGTGCCAGCACCCCCGAGGGAGGGGGGACCCAGTACTTC
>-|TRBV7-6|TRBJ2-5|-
CASSLLAFDVFGGETQYF
TGTGCCAGCAGCCTTCTAGCGTTTGACGTGTTCGGGGGAGAGACCCAGTACTTC